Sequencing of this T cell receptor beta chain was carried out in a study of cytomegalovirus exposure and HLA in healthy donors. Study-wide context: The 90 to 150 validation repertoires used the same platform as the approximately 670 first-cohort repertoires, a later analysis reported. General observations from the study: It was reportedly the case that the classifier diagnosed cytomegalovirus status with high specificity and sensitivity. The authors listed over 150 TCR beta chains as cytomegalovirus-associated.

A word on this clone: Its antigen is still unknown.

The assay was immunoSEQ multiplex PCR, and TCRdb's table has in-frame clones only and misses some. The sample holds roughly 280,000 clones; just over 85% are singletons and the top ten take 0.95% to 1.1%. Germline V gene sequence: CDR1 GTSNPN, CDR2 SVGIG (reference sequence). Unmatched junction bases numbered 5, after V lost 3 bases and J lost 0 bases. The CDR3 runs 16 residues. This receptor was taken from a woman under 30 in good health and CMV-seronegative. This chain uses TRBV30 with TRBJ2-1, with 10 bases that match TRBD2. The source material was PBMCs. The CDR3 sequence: CAWRVAGGSSYNEQFF. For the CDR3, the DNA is TGTGCCTGGAGGGTAGCGGGGGGAAGCTCCTACAATGAGCAGTTCTTC.